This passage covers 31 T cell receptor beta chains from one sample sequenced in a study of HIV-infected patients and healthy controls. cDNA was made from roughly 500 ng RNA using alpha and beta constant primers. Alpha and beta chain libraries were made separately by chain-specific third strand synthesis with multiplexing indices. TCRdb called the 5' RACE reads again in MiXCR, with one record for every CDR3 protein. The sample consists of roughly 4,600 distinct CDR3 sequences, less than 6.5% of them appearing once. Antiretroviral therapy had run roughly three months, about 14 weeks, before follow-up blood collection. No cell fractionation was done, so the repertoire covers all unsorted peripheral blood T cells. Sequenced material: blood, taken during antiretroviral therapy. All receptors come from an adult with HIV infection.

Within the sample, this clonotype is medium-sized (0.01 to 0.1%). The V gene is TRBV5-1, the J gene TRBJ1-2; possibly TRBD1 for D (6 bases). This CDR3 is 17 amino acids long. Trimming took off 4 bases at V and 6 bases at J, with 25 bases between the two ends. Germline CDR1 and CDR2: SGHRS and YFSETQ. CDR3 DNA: TGCGCCAGCAGCCCCCACCCCGACAGGATTGGGTCGGATGGCTACACCTTC. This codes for CASSPHPDRIGSDGYTF.

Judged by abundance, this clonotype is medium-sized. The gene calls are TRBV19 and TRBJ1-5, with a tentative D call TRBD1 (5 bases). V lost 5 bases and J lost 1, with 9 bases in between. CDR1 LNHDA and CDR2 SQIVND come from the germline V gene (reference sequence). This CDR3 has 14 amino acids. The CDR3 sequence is CASSVTASNQPQHF. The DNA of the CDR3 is TGTGCCAGTAGTGTGACAGCGAGCAATCAGCCCCAGCATTTT.

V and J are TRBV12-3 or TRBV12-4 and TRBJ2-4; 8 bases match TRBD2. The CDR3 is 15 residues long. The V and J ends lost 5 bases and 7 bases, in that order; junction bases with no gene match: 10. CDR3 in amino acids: CASSLTGTSNNIQYF. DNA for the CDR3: TGTGCCAGCAGTCTTACCGGGACTAGTAATAACATTCAGTACTTC.

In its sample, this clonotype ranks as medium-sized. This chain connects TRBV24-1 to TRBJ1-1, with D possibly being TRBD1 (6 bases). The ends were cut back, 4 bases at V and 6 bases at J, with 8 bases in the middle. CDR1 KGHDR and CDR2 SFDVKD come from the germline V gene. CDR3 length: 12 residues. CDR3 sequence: CATSDRGSEAFF. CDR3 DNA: TGTGCCACCAGTGACAGGGGCTCTGAAGCTTTCTTT.

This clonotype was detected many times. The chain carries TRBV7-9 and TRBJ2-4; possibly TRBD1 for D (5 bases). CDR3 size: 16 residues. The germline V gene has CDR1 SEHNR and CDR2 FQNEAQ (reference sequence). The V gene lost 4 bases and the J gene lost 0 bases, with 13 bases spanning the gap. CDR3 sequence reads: CASSSTDILAKNIQYF. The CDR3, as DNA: TGTGCCAGCAGCTCGACGGACATTCTAGCCAAAAACATTCAGTACTTC.

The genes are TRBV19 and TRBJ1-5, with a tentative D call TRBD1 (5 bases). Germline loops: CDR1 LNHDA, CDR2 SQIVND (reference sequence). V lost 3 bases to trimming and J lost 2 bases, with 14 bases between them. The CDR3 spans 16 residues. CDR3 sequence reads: CASSIPGQGGNQPQHF. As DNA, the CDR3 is TGTGCCAGTAGTATTCCGGGGCAGGGAGGCAATCAGCCCCAGCATTTT.

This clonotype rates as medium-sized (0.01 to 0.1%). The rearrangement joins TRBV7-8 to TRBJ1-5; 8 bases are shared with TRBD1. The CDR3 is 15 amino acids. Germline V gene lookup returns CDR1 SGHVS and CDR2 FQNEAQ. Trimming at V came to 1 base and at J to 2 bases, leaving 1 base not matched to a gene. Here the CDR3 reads CASSLGTGRNQPQHF. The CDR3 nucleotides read TGTGCCAGCAGCTTAGGGACAGGGCGCAATCAGCCCCAGCATTTT.

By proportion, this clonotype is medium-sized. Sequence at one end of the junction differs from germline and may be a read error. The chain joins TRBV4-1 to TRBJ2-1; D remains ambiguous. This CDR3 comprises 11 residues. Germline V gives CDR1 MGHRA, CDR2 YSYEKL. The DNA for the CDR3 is TGCGCCAGCAGCCAAGAGCCAGTTTTGCTCTTC. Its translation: CASSQEPVLLF.

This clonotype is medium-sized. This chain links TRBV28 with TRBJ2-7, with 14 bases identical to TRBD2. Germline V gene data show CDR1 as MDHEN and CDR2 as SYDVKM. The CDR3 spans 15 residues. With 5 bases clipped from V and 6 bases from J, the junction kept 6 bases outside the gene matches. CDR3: CASSPTSGGAREQYF. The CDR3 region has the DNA TGTGCCAGCAGTCCGACTAGCGGGGGGGCCCGCGAGCAGTACTTC.

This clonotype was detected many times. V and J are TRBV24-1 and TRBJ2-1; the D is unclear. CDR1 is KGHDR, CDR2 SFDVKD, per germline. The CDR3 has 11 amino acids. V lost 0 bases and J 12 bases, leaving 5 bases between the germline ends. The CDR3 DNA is TGTGCCACCAGTGATTTGAGGAGGCAGTTCTTC. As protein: CATSDLRRQFF.

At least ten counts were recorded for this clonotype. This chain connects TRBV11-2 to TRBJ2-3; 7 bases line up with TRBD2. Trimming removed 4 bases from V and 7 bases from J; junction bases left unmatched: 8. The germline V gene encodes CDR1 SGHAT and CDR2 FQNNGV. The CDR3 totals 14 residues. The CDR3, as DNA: TGTGCCAGCAGCTCAAGCGGGACCGGGTATACGCAGTATTTT. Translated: CASSSSGTGYTQYF.

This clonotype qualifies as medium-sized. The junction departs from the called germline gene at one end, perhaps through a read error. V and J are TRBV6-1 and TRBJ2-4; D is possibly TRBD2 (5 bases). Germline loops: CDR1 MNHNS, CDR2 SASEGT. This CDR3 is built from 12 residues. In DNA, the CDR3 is TGTGCCAGCAGCAAGGCACTGGGAGACGCGCACTTC. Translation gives CASSKALGDAHF.

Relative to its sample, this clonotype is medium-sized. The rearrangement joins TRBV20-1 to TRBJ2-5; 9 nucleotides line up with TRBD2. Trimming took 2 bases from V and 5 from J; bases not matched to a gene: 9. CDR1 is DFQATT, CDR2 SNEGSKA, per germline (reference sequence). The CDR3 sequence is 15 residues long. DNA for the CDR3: TGCAGTGCTAGACCCGAAGCGGGAGGTGGCGAGACCCAGTACTTC. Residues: CSARPEAGGGETQYF.

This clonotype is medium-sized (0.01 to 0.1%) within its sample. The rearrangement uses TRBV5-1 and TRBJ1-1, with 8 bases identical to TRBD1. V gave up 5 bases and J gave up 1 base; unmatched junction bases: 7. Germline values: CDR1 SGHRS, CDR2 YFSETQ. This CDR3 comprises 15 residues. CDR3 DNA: TGCGCCAGCAGGGTCGGGGGGACAGGGAACACTGAAGCTTTCTTT. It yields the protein CASRVGGTGNTEAFF.

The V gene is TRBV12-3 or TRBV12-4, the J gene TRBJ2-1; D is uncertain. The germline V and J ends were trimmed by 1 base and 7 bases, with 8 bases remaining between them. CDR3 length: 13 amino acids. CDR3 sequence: CASSLGTTNEQFF. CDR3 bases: TGTGCCAGCAGTTTAGGGACCACGAATGAGCAGTTCTTC.

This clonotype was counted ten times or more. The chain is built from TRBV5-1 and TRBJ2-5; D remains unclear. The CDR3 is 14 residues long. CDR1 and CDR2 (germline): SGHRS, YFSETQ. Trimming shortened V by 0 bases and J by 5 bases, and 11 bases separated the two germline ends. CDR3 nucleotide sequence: TGCGCCAGCAGCTTGGGCTATTTGGGTGAGACCCAGTACTTC. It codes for CASSLGYLGETQYF.

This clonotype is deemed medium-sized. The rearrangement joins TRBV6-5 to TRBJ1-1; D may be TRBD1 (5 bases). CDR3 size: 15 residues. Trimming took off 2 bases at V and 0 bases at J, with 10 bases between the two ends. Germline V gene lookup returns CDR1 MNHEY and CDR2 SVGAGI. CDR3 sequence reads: CASSYGDSMNTEAFF. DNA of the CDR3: TGTGCCAGCAGTTACGGAGACAGCATGAACACTGAAGCTTTCTTT.

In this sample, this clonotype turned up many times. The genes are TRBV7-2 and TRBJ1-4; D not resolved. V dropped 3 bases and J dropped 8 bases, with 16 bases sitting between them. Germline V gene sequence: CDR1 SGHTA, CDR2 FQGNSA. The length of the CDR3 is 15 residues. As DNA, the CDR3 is TGTGCCAGCAGCTTTTTGACGGCAGCGGGCGAAAAACTGTTTTTT. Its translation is CASSFLTAAGEKLFF.

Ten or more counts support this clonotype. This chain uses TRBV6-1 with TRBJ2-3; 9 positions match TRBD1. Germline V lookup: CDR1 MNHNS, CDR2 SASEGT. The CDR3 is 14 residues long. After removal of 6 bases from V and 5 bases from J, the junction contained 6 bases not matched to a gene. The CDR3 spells CASRTGGGKDTQYF. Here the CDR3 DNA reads TGTGCCAGCAGGACAGGGGGAGGTAAAGATACGCAGTATTTT.

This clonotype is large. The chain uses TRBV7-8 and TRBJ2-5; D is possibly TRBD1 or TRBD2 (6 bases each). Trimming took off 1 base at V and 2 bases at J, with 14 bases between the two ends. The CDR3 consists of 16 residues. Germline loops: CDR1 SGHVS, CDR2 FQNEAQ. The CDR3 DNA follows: TGTGCCAGCAGCTTAGTTGGAGGGGGACTTCAAGAGACCCAGTACTTC. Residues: CASSLVGGGLQETQYF.

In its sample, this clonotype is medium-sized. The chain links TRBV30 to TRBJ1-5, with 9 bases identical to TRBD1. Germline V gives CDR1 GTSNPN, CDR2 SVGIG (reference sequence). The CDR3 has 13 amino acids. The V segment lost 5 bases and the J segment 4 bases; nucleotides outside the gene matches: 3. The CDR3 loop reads CAWGQGLNQPQHF. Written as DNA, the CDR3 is TGTGCCTGGGGACAGGGGCTAAATCAGCCCCAGCATTTT.

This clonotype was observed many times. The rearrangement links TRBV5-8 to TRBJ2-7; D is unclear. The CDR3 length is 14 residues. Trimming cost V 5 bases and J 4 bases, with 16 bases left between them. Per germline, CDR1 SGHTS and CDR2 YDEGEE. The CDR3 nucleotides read TGTGCCAGCAGACCGGTGGCCCTAGGGTACGAGCAGTACTTC. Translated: CASRPVALGYEQYF. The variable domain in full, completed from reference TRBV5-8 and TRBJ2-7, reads EAGVTQSPTHLIKTRGQQATLRCSPISGHTSVYWYQQALGLGLQFLLWYDEGEERNRGNFPPRFSGRQFPNYSSELNVNALELEDSALYLCASRPVALGYEQYFGPGTRLTVT.

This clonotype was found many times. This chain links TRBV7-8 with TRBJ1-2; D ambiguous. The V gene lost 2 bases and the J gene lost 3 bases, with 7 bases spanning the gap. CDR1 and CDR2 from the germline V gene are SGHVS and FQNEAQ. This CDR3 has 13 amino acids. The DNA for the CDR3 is TGTGCCAGCAGCTTACGGGGAGACTATGGCTACACCTTC. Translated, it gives CASSLRGDYGYTF.

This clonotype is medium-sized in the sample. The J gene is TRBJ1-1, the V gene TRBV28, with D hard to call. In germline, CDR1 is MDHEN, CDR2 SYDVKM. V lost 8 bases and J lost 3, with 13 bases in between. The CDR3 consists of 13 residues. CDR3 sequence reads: CASQRQWDTEAFF. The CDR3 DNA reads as TGTGCCAGCCAAAGGCAGTGGGACACTGAAGCTTTCTTT. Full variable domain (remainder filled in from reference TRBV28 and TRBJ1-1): DVKVTQSSRYLVKRTGEKVFLECVQDMDHENMFWYRQDPGLGLRLIYFSYDVKMKEKGDIPEGYSVSREKKERFSLILESASTNQTSMYLCASQRQWDTEAFFGQGTRLTVV.

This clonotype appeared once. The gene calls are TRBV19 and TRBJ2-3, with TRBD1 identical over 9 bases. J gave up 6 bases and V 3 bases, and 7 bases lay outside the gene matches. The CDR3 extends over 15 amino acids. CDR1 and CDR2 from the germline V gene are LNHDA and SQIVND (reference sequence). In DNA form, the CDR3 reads TGTGCCAGTAGTATCTCCGGGACAGGGTTTGATACGCAGTATTTT. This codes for CASSISGTGFDTQYF.

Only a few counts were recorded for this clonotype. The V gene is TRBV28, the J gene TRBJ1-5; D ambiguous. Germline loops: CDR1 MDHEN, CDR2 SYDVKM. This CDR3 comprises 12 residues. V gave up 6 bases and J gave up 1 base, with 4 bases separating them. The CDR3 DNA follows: TGTGCCAGCAGCGCGAGCAATCAGCCCCAGCATTTT. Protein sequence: CASSASNQPQHF.

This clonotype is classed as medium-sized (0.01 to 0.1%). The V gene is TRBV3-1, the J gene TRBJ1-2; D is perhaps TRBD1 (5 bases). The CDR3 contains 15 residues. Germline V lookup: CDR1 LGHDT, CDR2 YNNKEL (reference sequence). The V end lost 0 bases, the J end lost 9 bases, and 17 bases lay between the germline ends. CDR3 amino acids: CASSQDWGFYHRYTF. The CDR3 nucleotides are TGTGCCAGCAGCCAAGATTGGGGGTTTTACCACCGCTACACCTTC.

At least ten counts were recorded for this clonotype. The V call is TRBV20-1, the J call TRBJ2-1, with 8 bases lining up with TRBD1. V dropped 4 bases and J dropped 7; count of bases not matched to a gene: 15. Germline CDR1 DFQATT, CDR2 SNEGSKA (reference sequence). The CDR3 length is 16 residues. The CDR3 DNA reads TGCAGTGCTACTTCGTCCGGGACAGGATCCAATAATGAGCAGTTCTTC. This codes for CSATSSGTGSNNEQFF.

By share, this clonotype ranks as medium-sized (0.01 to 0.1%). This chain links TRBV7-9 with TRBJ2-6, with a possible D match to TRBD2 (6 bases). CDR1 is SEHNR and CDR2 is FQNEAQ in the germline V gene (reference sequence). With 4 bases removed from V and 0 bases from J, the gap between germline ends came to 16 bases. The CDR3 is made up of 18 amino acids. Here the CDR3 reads CASSSGSGYLSGANVLTF. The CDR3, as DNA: TGTGCCAGCAGCTCCGGGAGCGGGTACCTCTCTGGGGCCAACGTCCTGACTTTC.

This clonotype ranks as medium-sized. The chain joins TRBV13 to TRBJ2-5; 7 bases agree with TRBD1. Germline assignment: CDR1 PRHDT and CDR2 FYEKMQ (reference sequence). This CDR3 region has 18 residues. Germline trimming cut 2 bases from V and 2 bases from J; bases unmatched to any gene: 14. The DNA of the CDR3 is TGTGCCAGCAGCTTACTGGGTCAGGGGACAGATATACAAGAGACCCAGTACTTC. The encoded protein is CASSLLGQGTDIQETQYF.

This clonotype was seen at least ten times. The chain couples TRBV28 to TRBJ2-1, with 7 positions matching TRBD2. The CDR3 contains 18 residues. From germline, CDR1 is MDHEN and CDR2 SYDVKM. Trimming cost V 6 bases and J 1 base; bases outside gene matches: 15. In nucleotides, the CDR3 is TGTGCCAGCAGGACAGCGGGAATTAGTCTTGAATCCTACAATGAGCAGTTCTTC. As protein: CASRTAGISLESYNEQFF.